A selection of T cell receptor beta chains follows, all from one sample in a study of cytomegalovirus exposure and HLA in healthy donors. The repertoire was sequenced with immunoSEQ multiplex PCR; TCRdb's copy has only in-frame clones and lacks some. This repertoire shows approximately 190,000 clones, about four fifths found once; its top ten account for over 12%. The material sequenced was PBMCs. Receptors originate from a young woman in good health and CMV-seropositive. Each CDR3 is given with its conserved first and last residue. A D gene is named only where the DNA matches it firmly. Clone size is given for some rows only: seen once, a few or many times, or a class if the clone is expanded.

DNA: TGTGCCAGCAGCTTTTTAGTTGAGGCAGATACGCAGTATTTT
CDR3: CASSFLVEADTQYF
J: TRBJ2-3
V: TRBV5-5
length: 14
D: NA
size: few

DNA: TGTGCCAGTAGTATAATCGGTGACAGGTCGGCTGAAAAACTGTTTTTT
CDR3: CASSIIGDRSAEKLFF
J: TRBJ1-4
V: TRBV19
length: 16
D: NA
size: NA

DNA: TGTGCCATCAGTGAGTCGATACTAGCCGGATACGAGCAGTACTTC
CDR3: CAISESILAGYEQYF
J: TRBJ2-7
V: TRBV10-3
length: 15
D: NA
size: NA

DNA: TGTGCCAGCAGTTTATGGCAGGGGGCTGGGTACACTGAAGCTTTCTTT
CDR3: CASSLWQGAGYTEAFF
J: TRBJ1-1
V: TRBV28
length: 16
D: TRBD1
size: NA

DNA: TGCAGCGCCCGGGGGGAACAGGGGGAGTATGGCTACACCTTC
CDR3: CSARGEQGEYGYTF
J: TRBJ1-2
V: TRBV29-1
length: 14
D: TRBD1
size: NA

DNA: TGCAGCGTGAGACAGGGGGAAGGAGGAAACACCATATATTTT
CDR3: CSVRQGEGGNTIYF
J: TRBJ1-3
V: TRBV29-1
length: 14
D: TRBD1
size: once

DNA: TGTGCCAGTAGTAGCGGCGGGGGACAGGGAGACTATGGCTACACCTTC
CDR3: CASSSGGGQGDYGYTF
J: TRBJ1-2
V: TRBV19
length: 16
D: TRBD1
size: NA

DNA: TGTGCCAGCAGTTTAAGGGCCCCGGGGGAGCAGTACTTC
CDR3: CASSLRAPGEQYF
J: TRBJ2-7
V: TRBV28
length: 13
D: NA
size: NA

DNA: TGTGCCAGCAGCCCCTTTTCCGGGAGGGGGTACGAGCAGTACTTC
CDR3: CASSPFSGRGYEQYF
J: TRBJ2-7
V: TRBV14
length: 15
D: TRBD2
size: NA

DNA: TGTGCCAGCAGTCGGGTACGGGGAGGAACCGGGGAGCTGTTTTTT
CDR3: CASSRVRGGTGELFF
J: TRBJ2-2
V: TRBV6-1
length: 15
D: NA
size: NA

DNA: TGTGCCAGCAGTACCGACCGAGCGTATGGCTACACCTTC
CDR3: CASSTDRAYGYTF
J: TRBJ1-2
V: TRBV6-5
length: 13
D: NA
size: NA